The clone carrying this TCR beta chain was seen only once. Its antigen remains unidentified. The data belong to a study of multiple sclerosis patients with progressive multifocal leukoencephalopathy. Study-wide results and caveats: Clones expanded at PML were already present before and during natalizumab.

The CDR3 runs to 14 residues. The V gene's germline CDR1 is LGHNA and CDR2 YSLEER. The ends lost 0 bases at V and 8 bases at J; junction bases unmatched: 6. The time point was: roughly 6 months of natalizumab therapy. Assay used: immunoSEQ multiplex PCR; TCRdb lists only in-frame clones, some missing. This sample has some 31,000 clones; approximately 89% occur once, and the top ten carry about 1.6%. The chain links TRBV4-3 to TRBJ1-2; 7 positions agree with TRBD1. The material sequenced was PBMCs, taken from a patient treated with natalizumab. The receptor's source is a human donor with multiple sclerosis. In DNA, the CDR3 is TGCGCCAGCAGCCAAGATCTCTCGGACAGGGGCTACACCTTC. It yields the protein CASSQDLSDRGYTF.